The 16 T cell receptor beta chains below come from one sample, sequenced in a study of T cell clonotyping in hematopoietic cell transplantation. The method was immunoSEQ multiplex PCR; TCRdb's version includes in-frame clones alone and lacks a portion of them. The sample holds 27,000 or so clones, 90% to 96% seen once. Input material: peripheral blood mononuclear cells. These receptors originate from a man aged 45-60 years in good health. Some clones in this sample may be carry-over from other donors' samples.

The chain employs TRBV5-1 and TRBJ1-1; D is ambiguous. V gave up 5 bases and J gave up 0 bases, with 8 bases separating them. CDR1 is SGHRS and CDR2 is YFSETQ in the germline V gene. The CDR3 is made up of 13 amino acids. This CDR3 reads CASSPVMNTEAFF. CDR3 coding DNA: TGCGCCAGCAGTCCGGTTATGAACACTGAAGCTTTCTTT.

The chain employs TRBV6-5 and TRBJ1-1; tentative D call: TRBD1 (6 bases). CDR1 and CDR2 from the germline V gene are MNHEY and SVGAGI. The CDR3 has 15 residues. V lost 4 bases, J lost 7 bases, and 19 bases lay in between. The DNA for the CDR3 is TGTGCCAGCAGTTCCCCCTGGGAGGGGGTCAGTGAAGCTTTCTTT. This sequence encodes CASSSPWEGVSEAFF.

The chain uses TRBV20-1 and TRBJ1-2; no reliable D call. The CDR3 has 11 residues. Germline CDR1 reads DFQATT; CDR2 reads SNEGSKA (reference sequence). V lost 3 bases and J 2 bases, leaving 4 bases between the germline ends. The CDR3 spells CSASENYGYTF. CDR3 bases: TGCAGTGCTAGCGAGAACTATGGCTACACCTTC.

The sample holds one count of this clone. V and J are TRBV9 and TRBJ1-6; D gene ambiguous. The CDR3 is made up of 17 amino acids. The V and J ends lost 0 bases and 6 bases respectively, with 16 bases between them. Germline V gene sequence: CDR1 SGDLS, CDR2 YYNGEE. The CDR3 DNA sequence: TGTGCCAGCAGCGTAGATCGTACAGAAGGAGCTAATTCACCCCTCCACTTT. It is translated as CASSVDRTEGANSPLHF. Full variable domain (remainder filled in from reference TRBV9 and TRBJ1-6): DSGVTQTPKHLITATGQRVTLRCSPRSGDLSVYWYQQSLDQGLQFLIQYYNGEERAKGNILERFSAQQFPDLHSELNLSSLELGDSALYFCASSVDRTEGANSPLHFGNGTRLTVT.

The V gene is TRBV10-3, the J gene TRBJ1-1; 7 bases agree with TRBD1. Germline V CDR1 and CDR2: ENHRY, SYGVKD. CDR3 length: 15 amino acids. After removal of 2 bases from V and 0 bases from J, the junction contained 3 bases not matched to a gene. CDR3 nucleotide sequence: TGTGCCATCAGTGAGGGTACAGGGGTGAACACTGAAGCTTTCTTT. Its protein is CAISEGTGVNTEAFF.

This clone appeared once. The CDR3 loop is CASSQLQDRDETQYF. Here the CDR3 DNA reads TGCGCCAGCAGCCAACTCCAGGACAGGGACGAGACCCAGTACTTC. The chain carries TRBV4-1 and TRBJ2-5, with 8 bases that match TRBD1. Germline CDR1 MGHRA, CDR2 YSYEKL. Germline trimming cut 2 bases from V and 5 bases from J; bases unmatched to any gene: 7. CDR3 length: 15 residues.

V gene TRBV5-1 combines with J gene TRBJ2-7; D might be TRBD1 or TRBD2, each matching 5 bases. Per the germline V gene, CDR1 is SGHRS and CDR2 is YFSETQ. V was shortened by 2 bases and J by 4 bases, with 16 bases between the two germline ends. The CDR3 contains 15 residues. DNA for the CDR3: TGCGCCAGCAGCTTAATGGGACGGAATCTATACGAGCAGTACTTC. It yields the protein CASSLMGRNLYEQYF. Full variable domain (rest looked up from reference TRBV5-1 and TRBJ2-7): KAGVTQTPRYLIKTRGQQVTLSCSPISGHRSVSWYQQTPGQGLQFLFEYFSETQRNKGNFPGRFSGRQFSNSRSEMNVSTLELGDSALYLCASSLMGRNLYEQYFGPGTRLTVT.

Details on this clone: Other DNA sequences in this specimen translate into the identical CDR3. The CDR3 DNA follows: TGCGCCAGCAGCCTCGGGACTGGCACAGATACGCAGTATTTT. Its protein is CASSLGTGTDTQYF. V gene TRBV4-3 combines with J gene TRBJ2-3; D perhaps matches TRBD2 (6 bases). V dropped 4 bases and J dropped 1 base, with 9 bases sitting between them. Per germline, CDR1 LGHNA and CDR2 YSLEER. The CDR3 runs 14 residues.

This chain joins TRBV20-1 and TRBJ2-7; D unclear. Germline V gene lookup returns CDR1 DFQATT and CDR2 SNEGSKA (reference sequence). This CDR3 region has 11 residues. Between the trimmed V and J ends, which lost 2 bases and 4 bases, there was a span of 6 bases. The CDR3, as DNA: TGCAGTGCTAGATTCCCATACGAGCAGTACTTC. Translation gives CSARFPYEQYF.

The chain carries TRBV21-1 and TRBJ1-2. TRBV21-1 is flagged as a pseudogene. This CDR3 comprises 16 residues. CDR3 sequence (DNA): TGTGCCAGCAGCAAAGCGGGTGGAGATACGGTAGCTGGCTACACCTTC. This codes for CASSKAGGDTVAGYTF.

This clone was recorded a few times. This rearrangement joins TRBV6-6 to TRBJ1-2, with 7 bases lining up with TRBD1. Germline CDR1 and CDR2: MNHNY and SVGAGI (reference sequence). The junction had 9 bases not matched to a gene; V was cut back by 0 bases and J by 5 bases. This CDR3 has 16 amino acids. CDR3 in amino acids: CASSYSARDRAYGYTF. CDR3 DNA: TGTGCCAGCAGTTACTCCGCACGCGACAGGGCATATGGCTACACCTTC.

This chain connects TRBV6-5 to TRBJ2-7, with TRBD2 matching over 7 bases. V lost 4 bases and J lost 6; bases outside the gene matches: 12. Germline assignment: CDR1 MNHEY and CDR2 SVGAGI. CDR3 length: 15 amino acids. The CDR3 DNA reads TGTGCCAGCAGTTCCAGGGCGGCGGGGGAAGCCGAGCAGTACTTC. Its translation is CASSSRAAGEAEQYF.

J is TRBJ1-5 and V is TRBV29-1; possible D gene TRBD1, 6 bases. The CDR3 length is 14 residues. Germline CDR1 and CDR2: SQVTM and ANQGSEA. V was pared by 5 bases and J by 4 bases, with 15 bases between. The CDR3 region is CSVSPTGLNQPQHF. In nucleotides, the CDR3 is TGCAGCGTTTCCCCGACAGGTCTTAATCAGCCCCAGCATTTT.

V gene TRBV6-5 combines with J gene TRBJ1-4; no clear D gene. Germline V gives CDR1 MNHEY, CDR2 SVGAGI. The CDR3 is made up of 12 amino acids. V lost 10 bases, J lost 8 bases, and 14 bases lay in between. The CDR3 region has the DNA TGTGCCACCGGGCAGGTTGGGGAAAAACTGTTTTTT. Translated, it gives CATGQVGEKLFF.

This clone came up a few times. The V gene is TRBV5-1, the J gene TRBJ2-1; D is unresolved. Germline V gives CDR1 SGHRS, CDR2 YFSETQ. Trimming took off 4 bases at V and 4 bases at J, with 15 bases between the two ends. This CDR3 is built from 15 residues. CDR3 region: CASSQSTAKYNEQFF. In DNA, the CDR3 is TGCGCCAGCAGCCAGTCGACGGCGAAATACAATGAGCAGTTCTTC.

V usage is TRBV6-5 and J usage is TRBJ1-2, with 10 bases matching TRBD1. Germline V gene lookup returns CDR1 MNHEY and CDR2 SVGAGI. This CDR3 contains 14 residues. J lost 2 bases, V lost 5 bases, and 2 bases had no gene match. For the CDR3, the DNA is TGTGCCAGCAGTCCGGGACAGGGGAACTATGGCTACACCTTC. Residues: CASSPGQGNYGYTF.